Described below is a single T cell receptor beta chain sequence and its context. Its specificity is not known. These data originate in a study of blood T cells in healthy people across ages. Collection of ten milliliters of peripheral blood was performed for each donor. Total RNA was extracted at no less than 5.5 micrograms per sample. The ends lost 4 bases at V and 4 bases at J; junction bases unmatched: 3. This CDR3 contains 15 residues. Per the germline V gene, CDR1 is PRHDT and CDR2 is FYEKMQ (reference sequence). Study conclusions and caveats: CMV infection status of these donors was not known. A roughly linear fall in TCR beta diversity per million T cells was seen with increasing age.

Alongside a J-beta primer mix, a sample-barcoded 5' primer served in a second PCR lasting about 7 to 11 cycles. TCRdb reanalysed the 5' RACE reads using MiXCR and keeps one entry per CDR3 protein. The data contain around 1,500,000 distinct CDR3 sequences, roughly 30% of them singletons. This sequence originates from a woman aged 25 to 45 in good health. The chain carries TRBV13 and TRBJ2-2, with TRBD1 identical over 10 bases. Source material: blood. The CDR3 bases are TGTGCCAGCAGCTCCGGGACAGGGGTCACCGGGGAGCTGTTTTTT. Translated, it gives CASSSGTGVTGELFF.